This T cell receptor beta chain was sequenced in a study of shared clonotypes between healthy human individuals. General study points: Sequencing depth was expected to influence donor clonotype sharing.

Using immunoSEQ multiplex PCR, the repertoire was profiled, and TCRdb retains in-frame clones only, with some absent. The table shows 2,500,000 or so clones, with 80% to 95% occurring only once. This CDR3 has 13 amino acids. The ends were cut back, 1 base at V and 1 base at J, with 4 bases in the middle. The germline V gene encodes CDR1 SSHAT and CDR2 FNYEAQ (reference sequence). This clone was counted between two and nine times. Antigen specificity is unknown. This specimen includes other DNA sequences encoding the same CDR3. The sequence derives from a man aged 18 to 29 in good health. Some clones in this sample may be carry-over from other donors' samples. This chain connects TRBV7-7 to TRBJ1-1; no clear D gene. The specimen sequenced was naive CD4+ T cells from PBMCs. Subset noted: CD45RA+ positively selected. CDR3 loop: CASSLDTNTEAFF. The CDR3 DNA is TGTGCCAGCAGCTTAGACACGAACACTGAAGCTTTCTTT.